This T cell receptor beta chain was sequenced for a study of chemoradiotherapy in HPV16-positive cancers. Comment on this clone: Antigen: not known.

V was pared by 0 bases and J by 2 bases, with 4 bases of the junction left unmatched. The CDR3 is 15 amino acids. Germline CDR1 SGHRS, CDR2 YFSETQ. Sequenced by immunoSEQ multiplex PCR; TCRdb stores in-frame clones only, minus some. The sample records about 29,000 clones, roughly 92% being singletons. Study-wide results and limits: The functional HPV-specific definition rests on just a couple of HPV16-positive patients.

The V call is TRBV5-1, the J call TRBJ2-7; 8 bases align to TRBD1. The specimen comprised blood, sampled from a patient who underwent chemoradiotherapy. This receptor was taken from a human donor with HPV-associated anogenital cancer. CDR3 sequence: CASSLGRGLTYEQYF. CDR3 coding DNA: TGCGCCAGCAGCTTGGGCAGGGGGCTCACCTACGAGCAGTACTTC.